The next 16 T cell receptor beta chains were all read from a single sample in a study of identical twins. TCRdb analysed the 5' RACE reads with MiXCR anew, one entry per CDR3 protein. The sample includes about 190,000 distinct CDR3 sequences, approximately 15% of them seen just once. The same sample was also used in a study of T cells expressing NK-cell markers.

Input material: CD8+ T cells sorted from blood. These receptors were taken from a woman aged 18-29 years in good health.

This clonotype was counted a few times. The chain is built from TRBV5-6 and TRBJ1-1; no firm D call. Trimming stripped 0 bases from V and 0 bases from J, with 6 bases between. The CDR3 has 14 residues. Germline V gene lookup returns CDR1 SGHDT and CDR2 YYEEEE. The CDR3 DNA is TGTGCCAGCAGCTTGGGACATATGAACACTGAAGCTTTCTTT. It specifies CASSLGHMNTEAFF.

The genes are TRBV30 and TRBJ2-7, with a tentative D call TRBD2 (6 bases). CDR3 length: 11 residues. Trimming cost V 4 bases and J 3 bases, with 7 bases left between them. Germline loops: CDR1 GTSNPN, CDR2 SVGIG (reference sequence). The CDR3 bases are TGTGCCTGGACCGGGGGCTACGAGCAGTACTTC. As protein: CAWTGGYEQYF.

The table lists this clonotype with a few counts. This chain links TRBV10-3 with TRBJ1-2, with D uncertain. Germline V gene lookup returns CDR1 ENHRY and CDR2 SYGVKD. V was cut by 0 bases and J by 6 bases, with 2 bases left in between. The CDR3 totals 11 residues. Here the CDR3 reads CAISESHGYTF. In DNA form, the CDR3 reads TGTGCCATCAGTGAGTCCCATGGCTACACCTTC.

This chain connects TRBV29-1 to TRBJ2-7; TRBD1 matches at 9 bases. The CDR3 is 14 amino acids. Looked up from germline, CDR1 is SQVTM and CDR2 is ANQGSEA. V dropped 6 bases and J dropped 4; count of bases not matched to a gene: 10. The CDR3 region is CSVRDKDRGYEQYF. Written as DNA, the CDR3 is TGCAGCGTACGAGACAAGGACAGGGGTTACGAGCAGTACTTC.

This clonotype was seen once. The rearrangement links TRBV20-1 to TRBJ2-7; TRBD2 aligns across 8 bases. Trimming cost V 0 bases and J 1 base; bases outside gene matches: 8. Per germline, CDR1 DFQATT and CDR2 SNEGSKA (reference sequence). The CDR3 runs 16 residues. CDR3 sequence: CSARDPGGTYSYEQYF. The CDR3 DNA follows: TGCAGTGCTAGAGATCCGGGGGGGACATATTCCTACGAGCAGTACTTC.

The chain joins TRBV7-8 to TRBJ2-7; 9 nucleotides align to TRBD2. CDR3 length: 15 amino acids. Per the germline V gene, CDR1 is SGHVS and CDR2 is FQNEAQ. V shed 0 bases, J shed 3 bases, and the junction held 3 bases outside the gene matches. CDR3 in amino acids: CASSLAASGIYEQYF. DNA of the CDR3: TGTGCCAGCAGCTTAGCGGCTAGCGGGATCTACGAGCAGTACTTC.

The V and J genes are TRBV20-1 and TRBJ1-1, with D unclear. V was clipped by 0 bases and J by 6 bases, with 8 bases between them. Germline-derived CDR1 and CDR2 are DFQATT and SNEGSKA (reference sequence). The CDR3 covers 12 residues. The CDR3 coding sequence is TGCAGTGCTAGAGATGTGAGTGCTGAAGCTTTCTTT. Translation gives CSARDVSAEAFF.

CDR3 residues: CASSFPQGEQYF. CDR3 bases: TGTGCCAGCAGTTTTCCACAGGGCGAGCAGTACTTC. J is TRBJ2-7 and V is TRBV27; a weak D match, TRBD1 (6 bases). The germline CDR1 and CDR2 sequences are MNHEY and SMNVEV (reference sequence). V lost 3 bases and J lost 6, with 9 bases in between. CDR3 length: 12 amino acids.

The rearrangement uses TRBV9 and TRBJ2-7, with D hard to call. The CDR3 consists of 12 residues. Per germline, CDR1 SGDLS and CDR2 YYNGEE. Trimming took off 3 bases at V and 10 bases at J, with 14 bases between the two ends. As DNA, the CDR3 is TGTGCCAGCAGCGGCGAAGGTCCGGCTCAGTACTTC. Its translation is CASSGEGPAQYF.

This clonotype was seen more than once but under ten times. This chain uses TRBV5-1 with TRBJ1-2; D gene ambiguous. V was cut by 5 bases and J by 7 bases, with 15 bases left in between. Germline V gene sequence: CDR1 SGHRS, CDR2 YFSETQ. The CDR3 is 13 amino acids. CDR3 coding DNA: TGCGCCAGCAGTCCTCCTCGGCCGCGTGGCTACACCTTC. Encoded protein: CASSPPRPRGYTF.

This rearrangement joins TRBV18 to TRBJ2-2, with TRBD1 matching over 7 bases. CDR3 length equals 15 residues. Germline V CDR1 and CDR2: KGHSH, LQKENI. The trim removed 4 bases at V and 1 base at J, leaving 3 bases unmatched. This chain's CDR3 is CASSQTGWNTGELFF. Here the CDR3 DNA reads TGTGCCAGCTCACAGACAGGGTGGAACACCGGGGAGCTGTTTTTT.

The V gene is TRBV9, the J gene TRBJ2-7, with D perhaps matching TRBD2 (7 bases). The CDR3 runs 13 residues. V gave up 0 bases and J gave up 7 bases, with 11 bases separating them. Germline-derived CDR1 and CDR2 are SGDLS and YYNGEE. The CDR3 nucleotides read TGTGCCAGCAGCGTAGCGGGGGGCAGAGAGCAGTACTTC. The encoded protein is CASSVAGGREQYF.

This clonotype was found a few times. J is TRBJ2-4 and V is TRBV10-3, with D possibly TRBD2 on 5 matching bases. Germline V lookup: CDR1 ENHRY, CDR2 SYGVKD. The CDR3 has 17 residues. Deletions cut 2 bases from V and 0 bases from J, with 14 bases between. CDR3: CAISETGEGLAKNIQYF. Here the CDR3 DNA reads TGTGCCATCAGTGAGACGGGCGAGGGCCTAGCCAAAAACATTCAGTACTTC.

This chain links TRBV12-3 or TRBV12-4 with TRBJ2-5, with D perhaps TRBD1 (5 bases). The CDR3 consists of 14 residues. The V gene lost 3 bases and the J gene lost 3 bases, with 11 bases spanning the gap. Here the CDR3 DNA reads TGTGCCAGCAGTTTGAAGGGGTGGGAAGAGACCCAGTACTTC. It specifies CASSLKGWEETQYF.

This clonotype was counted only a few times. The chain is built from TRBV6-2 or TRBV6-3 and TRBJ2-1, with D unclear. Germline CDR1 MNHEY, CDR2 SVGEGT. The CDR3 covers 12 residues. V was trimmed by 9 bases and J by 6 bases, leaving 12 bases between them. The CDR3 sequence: CASFEAPNEQFF. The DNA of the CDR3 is TGTGCCAGTTTCGAGGCTCCCAATGAGCAGTTCTTC.

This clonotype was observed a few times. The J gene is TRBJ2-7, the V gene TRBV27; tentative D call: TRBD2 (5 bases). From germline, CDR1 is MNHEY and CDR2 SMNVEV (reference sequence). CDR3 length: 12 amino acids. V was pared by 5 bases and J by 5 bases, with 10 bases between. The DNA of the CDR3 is TGTGCCAGCAGTACCCTAGCAAACGAGCAGTACTTC. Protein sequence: CASSTLANEQYF.